The clone carrying this T cell receptor beta chain was seen a few times. Antigen specificity is unknown. Time point: after dendritic cell vaccination, including at tumor progression/relapse. The source of the sample is a study of glioma-infiltrating T cells after dendritic cell vaccination. Study outcomes and limitations: No direct clonality-survival link was found; a diverse polyclonal response may matter.

The data were produced by immunoSEQ multiplex PCR, yet TCRdb's version contains in-frame clones alone and is incomplete. Altogether 50,000 to 70,000 clones are present, about 86% being singletons, with the ten largest covering 15% to 18%. The material sequenced was blood, taken after dendritic cell vaccination. The TCR comes from a human donor with glioblastoma.

The CDR3 bases are TGTGCCAGTAGTATAGTCCAGGGGGCCACTGAAGCTTTCTTT. This encodes CASSIVQGATEAFF. This chain uses TRBV19 with TRBJ1-1; 8 bases match TRBD1. V lost 1 base to trimming and J lost 4 bases; unmatched junction nucleotides: 2. Germline values: CDR1 LNHDA, CDR2 SQIVND (reference sequence). The CDR3 covers 14 residues.